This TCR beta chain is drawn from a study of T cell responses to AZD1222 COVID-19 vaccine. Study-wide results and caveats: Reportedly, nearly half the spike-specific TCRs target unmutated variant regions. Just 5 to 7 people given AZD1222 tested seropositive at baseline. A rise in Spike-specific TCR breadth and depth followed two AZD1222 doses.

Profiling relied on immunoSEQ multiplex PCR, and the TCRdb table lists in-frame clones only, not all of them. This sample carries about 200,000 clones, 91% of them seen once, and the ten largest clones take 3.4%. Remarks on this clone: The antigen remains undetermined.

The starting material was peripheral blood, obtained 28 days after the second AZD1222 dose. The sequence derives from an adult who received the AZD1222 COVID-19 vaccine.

The CDR3 protein is CAPEGEYF. In DNA, the CDR3 is TGTGCCCCCGAGGGGGAGTATTTT. The chain carries TRBV30 and TRBJ2-3, with D maybe TRBD1 (6 bases). This CDR3 contains 8 residues. V was clipped by 8 bases and J by 13 bases, with 10 bases between them. Germline V gives CDR1 GTSNPN, CDR2 SVGIG (reference sequence). Full variable domain (remainder filled in from reference TRBV30 and TRBJ2-3): SQTIHQWPATLVQPVGSPLSLECTVEGTSNPNLYWYRQAAGRGLQLLFYSVGIGQISSEVPQNLSASRPQDRQFILSSKKLLLSDSGFYLCAPEGEYFGPGTRLTVL.